The T cell receptor (beta chain) under discussion was sequenced for a study of blood T cell repertoires in COVID-19 (dated by TCRdb to about 2020). For the study in its entirety: Samples covering the acute and convalescent phases of COVID-19 were provided by collaborators in the United States, Italy and Spain. The prospective study material was composed of cDNA or gDNA derived from T cells, B-cell-depleted T cells, or PBMCs. The dataset comprised deeply sampled blood TCRbeta repertoires from subjects exposed to, actively infected with, or recovered from COVID-19. The repertoires were released in a freely available public database meant as a resource for research on the immune response to SARS-CoV-2. Samples came from the ongoing ImmuneRACE study (first 160 participants) plus 1,254 subjects from 6 global collaborators. The sample metadata nearly always contained a de-identified subject ID, COVID-19 status, age in years and sex. HLA class I and class II types, where available, came from metadata supplied by the sample provider rather than from assay-based typing. What the research found in general, with its limitations: How much clinical and demographic metadata was included differed by source and by participant, and the metadata was provided uncurated.

A remark on this clone: It has no known antigen specificity. No much larger clone exists at a distance of one base, and base qualities are not known.

TCRbeta CDR3 regions were amplified from genomic DNA by means of the immunoSEQ Assay, a bias-controlled multiplex PCR. Turning to the authors' computational methods: The number of nucleated cells in each sample was estimated by amplification of reference gene primers within the assay. To quantify the absolute abundance of each unique TCRbeta CDR3 rearrangement, sequence reads were collapsed and filtered. Productive Simpson clonality was computed per sample as the square root of Simpson's diversity index over productive rearrangements. TCRdb obtained this table from immuneACCESS and retained in-frame rearrangements with V and J assigned. These tables miss some clones; where compared with another copy, unresolved V genes account for less than half of the shortfall, and the remainder is unexplained. V, J and clone size derive from that table, while D and trimming were established from the DNA sequence. The sample table shows some 300,000 clones, and about 90% are seen once. The top ten clonotypes cover about 1% of the sample.

A distance of 4 bases separates the germline ends of V and J, which lose 3 bases and 4 bases respectively. From its cysteine to its phenylalanine, the CDR3 spans 11 amino acids. The kept DNA is CDR3 alone, 33 bases in frame from the first base. Looking up the germline V gene yields CDR1 SQVTM and CDR2 ANQGSEA. One collaborating source in Seattle enrolled patients during active infection and followed them longitudinally through the course of disease. Each collaborating institution followed its own protocols to collect whole blood in K2EDTA tubes. For TCRbeta analysis, collaborators shipped samples as frozen whole blood, isolated PBMCs, or DNA extracted from either of those sample types.

The TCR was taken from a woman aged 40 to 49 with COVID-19, enrolled during active disease. The sequencing input was peripheral blood. The V and J segments used are TRBV29-1 and TRBJ2-1; the D gene is unclear. The CDR3 amino acid sequence is: CSVDGYNEQFF. The nucleotide sequence reads TGCAGCGTTGACGGGTACAATGAGCAGTTCTTC.